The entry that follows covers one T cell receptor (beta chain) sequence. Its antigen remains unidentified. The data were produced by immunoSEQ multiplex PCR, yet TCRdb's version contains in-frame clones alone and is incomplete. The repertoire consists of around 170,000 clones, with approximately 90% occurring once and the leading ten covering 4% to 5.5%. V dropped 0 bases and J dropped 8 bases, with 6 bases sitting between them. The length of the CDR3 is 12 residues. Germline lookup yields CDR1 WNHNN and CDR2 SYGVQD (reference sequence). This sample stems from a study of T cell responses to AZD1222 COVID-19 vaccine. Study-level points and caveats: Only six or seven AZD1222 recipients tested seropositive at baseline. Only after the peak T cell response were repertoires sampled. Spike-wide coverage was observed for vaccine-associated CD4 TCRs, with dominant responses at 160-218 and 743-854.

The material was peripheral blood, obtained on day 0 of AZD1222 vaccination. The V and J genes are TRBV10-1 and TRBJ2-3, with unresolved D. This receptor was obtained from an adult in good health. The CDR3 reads CASSESVGTQYF. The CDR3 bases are TGCGCCAGCAGTGAGTCCGTGGGTACGCAGTATTTT.